A selection of T cell receptor beta chains follows, all from one sample in a study of Tregs in tolerant kidney transplant recipients. Produced via immunoSEQ multiplex PCR; TCRdb's table is partial and in-frame only. The sample comprises some 66,000 clones, about nine tenths of which are singletons, and approximately 11% rests with the top ten. The sequences come from CD8+ T cells from blood, collected before the transplant. The receptors originated from a human donor who received a combined kidney and bone marrow transplant. CDR3s include the opening cysteine and the closing phenylalanine or tryptophan. The D gene is left open where the match is weak. Clone size is stated in some rows and not others, as once, few, many or a class when expanded.

abundance: .; d_gene: TRBD1; j_gene: TRBJ2-7; v_gene: TRBV4-1; CDR3aa: CASSQEGDRLHEQYF; CDR3nt: TGCGCCAGCAGCCAAGAGGGGGACAGGCTCCACGAGCAGTACTTC
abundance: .; d_gene: .; j_gene: TRBJ2-7; v_gene: TRBV6-6; CDR3aa: CASRTDRNFSYEQYF; CDR3nt: TGTGCCAGCAGGACAGACAGAAACTTCTCCTACGAGCAGTACTTC
abundance: .; d_gene: TRBD1; j_gene: TRBJ2-7; v_gene: TRBV4-3; CDR3aa: CASSQDRQGVHEQYF; CDR3nt: TGCGCCAGCAGCCAAGATAGGCAGGGGGTGCACGAGCAGTACTTC
abundance: .; d_gene: TRBD1; j_gene: TRBJ2-1; v_gene: TRBV5-1; CDR3aa: CASSWTGVGEQFF; CDR3nt: TGCGCCAGCAGCTGGACAGGGGTCGGTGAGCAGTTCTTC
abundance: .; d_gene: TRBD1; j_gene: TRBJ2-7; v_gene: TRBV19; CDR3aa: CASSIQPGQAYEQYF; CDR3nt: TGTGCCAGTAGTATACAACCGGGACAGGCCTACGAGCAGTACTTC
abundance: .; d_gene: .; j_gene: TRBJ2-3; v_gene: TRBV7-6; CDR3aa: CASSPGTTTDTQYF; CDR3nt: TGTGCCAGCAGCCCCGGGACAACCACAGATACGCAGTATTTT
abundance: .; d_gene: .; j_gene: TRBJ1-2; v_gene: TRBV19; CDR3aa: CASSIMAGADYGYTF; CDR3nt: TGTGCCAGTAGTATCATGGCAGGGGCTGACTATGGCTACACCTTC
abundance: .; d_gene: TRBD2; j_gene: TRBJ2-5; v_gene: TRBV2; CDR3aa: CASSRLGTSAQETQYF; CDR3nt: TGTGCCAGCAGTCGTCTAGGGACTAGCGCGCAAGAGACCCAGTACTTC
abundance: .; d_gene: .; j_gene: TRBJ2-7; v_gene: TRBV27; CDR3aa: CASSLGTNYEQYF; CDR3nt: TGTGCCAGCAGTTTAGGGACAAACTACGAGCAGTACTTC
abundance: .; d_gene: .; j_gene: TRBJ2-7; v_gene: TRBV5-4; CDR3aa: CASSLTGVEQYF; CDR3nt: TGTGCCAGCAGCTTGACCGGGGTTGAGCAGTACTTC
abundance: .; d_gene: TRBD1; j_gene: TRBJ1-4; v_gene: TRBV7-2; CDR3aa: CASSPGTGIVVTNEKLFF; CDR3nt: TGTGCCAGCAGCCCCGGGACAGGTATTGTGGTAACTAATGAAAAACTGTTTTTT
abundance: .; d_gene: TRBD2; j_gene: TRBJ2-1; v_gene: TRBV12-5; CDR3aa: CASGLGLAGHNEQFF; CDR3nt: TGTGCTAGTGGTTTGGGACTAGCGGGACACAATGAGCAGTTCTTC
abundance: .; d_gene: .; j_gene: TRBJ2-3; v_gene: TRBV29-1; CDR3aa: CSVEGANTDTQYF; CDR3nt: TGCAGCGTTGAGGGGGCGAACACAGATACGCAGTATTTT
abundance: .; d_gene: TRBD1; j_gene: TRBJ2-7; v_gene: TRBV2; CDR3aa: CASLPGTGPYEQYF; CDR3nt: TGTGCCAGCCTCCCCGGGACAGGGCCCTACGAGCAGTACTTC
abundance: once; d_gene: .; j_gene: TRBJ1-1; v_gene: TRBV13; CDR3aa: CASSPTGWTEAFF; CDR3nt: TGTGCCAGCAGCCCTACGGGGTGGACTGAAGCTTTCTTT
abundance: .; d_gene: .; j_gene: TRBJ2-7; v_gene: TRBV4-1; CDR3aa: CASSKDRGSYEQYF; CDR3nt: TGCGCCAGCAGCAAGGACAGAGGCTCCTACGAGCAGTACTTC
abundance: .; d_gene: TRBD1; j_gene: TRBJ2-7; v_gene: TRBV4-1; CDR3aa: CASSQDLLTGRIGEQYF; CDR3nt: TGCGCCAGCAGCCAAGACCTCTTGACAGGGAGAATTGGCGAGCAGTACTTC
abundance: once; d_gene: TRBD1; j_gene: TRBJ1-2; v_gene: TRBV13; CDR3aa: CASRGTGEYGYTF; CDR3nt: TGTGCCAGCAGAGGGACAGGGGAGTATGGCTACACCTTC
abundance: .; d_gene: .; j_gene: TRBJ2-1; v_gene: TRBV4-1; CDR3aa: CASSQAVYYNEQFF; CDR3nt: TGCGCCAGCAGCCAAGCGGTTTACTACAATGAGCAGTTCTTC
abundance: once; d_gene: .; j_gene: TRBJ2-1; v_gene: TRBV28; CDR3aa: CARKQGSYNEQFF; CDR3nt: TGTGCCAGAAAACAGGGCTCCTACAATGAGCAGTTCTTC
abundance: .; d_gene: .; j_gene: TRBJ2-7; v_gene: TRBV6-5; CDR3aa: CASSYTGVTYEQYF; CDR3nt: TGTGCCAGCAGTTACACAGGAGTAACCTACGAGCAGTACTTC
abundance: .; d_gene: TRBD2; j_gene: TRBJ2-1; v_gene: TRBV9; CDR3aa: CASSPSGLPYNEQFF; CDR3nt: TGTGCCAGCAGCCCTAGCGGGCTTCCGTACAATGAGCAGTTCTTC
abundance: .; d_gene: TRBD1; j_gene: TRBJ1-5; v_gene: TRBV19; CDR3aa: CASSNDGGQGPYSNQPQHF; CDR3nt: TGTGCCAGTAGTAACGATGGGGGACAGGGGCCATATAGCAATCAGCCCCAGCATTTT
abundance: .; d_gene: .; j_gene: TRBJ1-2; v_gene: TRBV10-3; CDR3aa: CATLQGSNYGYTF; CDR3nt: TGTGCCACCTTACAGGGATCTAACTATGGCTACACCTTC
abundance: .; d_gene: TRBD1; j_gene: TRBJ1-2; v_gene: TRBV29-1; CDR3aa: CSVDQGAGYTF; CDR3nt: TGCAGCGTTGATCAGGGGGCAGGCTACACCTTC
abundance: .; d_gene: .; j_gene: TRBJ1-1; v_gene: TRBV5-6; CDR3aa: CASSLPDMNTEAFF; CDR3nt: TGTGCCAGCAGCTTGCCTGACATGAACACTGAAGCTTTCTTT
abundance: once; d_gene: TRBD1; j_gene: TRBJ2-1; v_gene: TRBV7-3; CDR3aa: CASSFGTGEYNEQFF; CDR3nt: TGTGCCAGCAGCTTCGGGACAGGGGAATACAATGAGCAGTTCTTC
abundance: .; d_gene: .; j_gene: TRBJ1-5; v_gene: TRBV10-3; CDR3aa: CAISDREDQPQHF; CDR3nt: TGTGCCATCAGTGACAGGGAAGATCAGCCCCAGCATTTT
abundance: .; d_gene: TRBD1; j_gene: TRBJ1-1; v_gene: TRBV19; CDR3aa: CASSMGPTGVTEAFF; CDR3nt: TGTGCCAGTAGTATGGGTCCCACAGGGGTTACTGAAGCTTTCTTT
abundance: .; d_gene: .; j_gene: TRBJ2-2; v_gene: TRBV30; CDR3aa: CAWSVGYGISGELFF; CDR3nt: TGTGCCTGGAGTGTAGGATACGGGATCTCTGGGGAGCTGTTTTTT
abundance: .; d_gene: .; j_gene: TRBJ2-1; v_gene: TRBV4-2; CDR3aa: CASSQDLWRGLSNEQFF; CDR3nt: TGTGCCAGCAGCCAAGATCTCTGGCGGGGGCTCTCGAATGAGCAGTTCTTC
abundance: .; d_gene: TRBD1; j_gene: TRBJ2-7; v_gene: TRBV6-1; CDR3aa: CASSARGYYEQYF; CDR3nt: TGTGCCAGCAGTGCCAGGGGGTACTACGAGCAGTACTTC
abundance: .; d_gene: .; j_gene: TRBJ2-7; v_gene: TRBV4-1; CDR3aa: CASSQDRGLAYEQYF; CDR3nt: TGCGCCAGCAGCCAAGATAGAGGGCTTGCCTACGAGCAGTACTTC
abundance: .; d_gene: .; j_gene: TRBJ2-7; v_gene: TRBV4-1; CDR3aa: CASSLSGGKTYEQYF; CDR3nt: TGCGCCAGCAGCCTTTCGGGCGGGAAGACCTACGAGCAGTACTTC
abundance: .; d_gene: .; j_gene: TRBJ2-7; v_gene: TRBV7-9; CDR3aa: CASSPGTAEQYF; CDR3nt: TGTGCCAGCAGCCCGGGGACTGCCGAGCAGTACTTC
abundance: .; d_gene: .; j_gene: TRBJ2-7; v_gene: TRBV7-2; CDR3aa: CASSLRAPGGRRNEQYF; CDR3nt: TGTGCCAGCAGCTTAAGGGCCCCCGGGGGGCGAAGGAACGAGCAGTACTTC
abundance: .; d_gene: .; j_gene: TRBJ2-2; v_gene: TRBV7-6; CDR3aa: CASSLFSNTGELFF; CDR3nt: TGTGCCAGCAGCTTATTCTCGAACACCGGGGAGCTGTTTTTT
abundance: .; d_gene: .; j_gene: TRBJ2-5; v_gene: TRBV2; CDR3aa: CASTEGFRAMETQYF; CDR3nt: TGTGCCAGCACCGAAGGGTTCAGGGCTATGGAGACCCAGTACTTC
abundance: .; d_gene: TRBD1; j_gene: TRBJ1-2; v_gene: TRBV4-3; CDR3aa: CASSQNDREDGYTF; CDR3nt: TGCGCCAGCAGCCAAAATGACAGGGAAGATGGCTACACCTTC
abundance: .; d_gene: TRBD1; j_gene: TRBJ1-5; v_gene: TRBV5-1; CDR3aa: CASSLGQGSQPQHF; CDR3nt: TGCGCCAGCAGCTTGGGACAGGGGAGTCAGCCCCAGCATTTT